Listed below are T cell receptor beta chains from one sample, sequenced in a study of low-dose radiotherapy and immunotherapy resistance in tumors. TCRdb ran MiXCR on the reads and lists one entry per CDR3 protein. The sample records approximately 47,000 distinct CDR3 sequences, over 9.5% being singletons. Sequenced material: PBMCs, taken before treatment. These receptors all stem from a female donor with ovarian cancer. Both conserved end residues are part of each CDR3. The order of the fields is V gene, clone size, J gene, D gene, CDR3 protein, CDR3 DNA. D genes are given only for firm matches. Where a row states a size, it is once, few, many or the class of an expanded clone; other rows omit it.

V gene: TRBV2; clone size: many; J gene: TRBJ1-5; D gene: TRBD1; CDR3 protein: CASSGRGRQGQPQHF; CDR3 DNA: TGTGCCAGCAGTGGCAGGGGGCGCCAGGGCCAGCCCCAGCATTTT
V gene: TRBV5-4; clone size: many; J gene: TRBJ2-5; D gene: NA; CDR3 protein: CASSLESGSGQTQYF; CDR3 DNA: TGTGCCAGCAGCTTGGAATCCGGGAGCGGACAGACCCAGTACTTC
V gene: TRBV19; clone size: many; J gene: TRBJ2-7; D gene: TRBD1; CDR3 protein: CASSIRTGGSSYEQYF; CDR3 DNA: TGTGCCAGTAGTATCCGGACAGGGGGGTCTTCCTACGAGCAGTACTTC
V gene: TRBV6-1; clone size: few; J gene: TRBJ2-7; D gene: TRBD1; CDR3 protein: CASSEAGTASYEQYF; CDR3 DNA: TGTGCCAGCAGTGAAGCTGGGACAGCATCCTACGAGCAGTACTTC
V gene: TRBV6-2/TRBV6-3; clone size: NA; J gene: TRBJ1-1; D gene: NA; CDR3 protein: CASSWQGPSGDEAFF; CDR3 DNA: TGTGCCAGCAGTTGGCAGGGGCCCTCGGGGGATGAAGCTTTCTTT
V gene: TRBV20-1; clone size: many; J gene: TRBJ2-3; D gene: TRBD1; CDR3 protein: CSARGVGGDRGPVDTQYF; CDR3 DNA: TGCAGTGCTAGAGGGGTAGGAGGTGACAGGGGGCCTGTAGATACGCAGTATTTT
V gene: TRBV6-8; clone size: few; J gene: TRBJ1-3; D gene: NA; CDR3 protein: CASSYSITTAAGNTIYF; CDR3 DNA: TGTGCCAGCAGTTACTCGATCACGACAGCCGCTGGAAACACCATATATTTT
V gene: TRBV5-6; clone size: many; J gene: TRBJ2-1; D gene: TRBD1; CDR3 protein: CASSSRGLSYNEQFF; CDR3 DNA: TGTGCCAGCAGCTCCAGGGGGCTTTCCTACAATGAGCAGTTCTTC
V gene: TRBV5-1; clone size: many; J gene: TRBJ2-4; D gene: NA; CDR3 protein: CASSSEGPKNIQYF; CDR3 DNA: TGCGCCAGCAGCTCGGAAGGGCCCAAAAACATTCAGTACTTC
V gene: TRBV10-3; clone size: NA; J gene: TRBJ2-6; D gene: NA; CDR3 protein: CAISESKRW; CDR3 DNA: TGTGCCATCAGTGAGTCGAAGAGGTGG
V gene: TRBV7-2; clone size: many; J gene: TRBJ2-1; D gene: TRBD1; CDR3 protein: CASSLLTGTGGYNEQFF; CDR3 DNA: TGTGCCAGCAGCTTGTTAACCGGGACAGGGGGATACAATGAGCAGTTCTTC
V gene: TRBV20-1; clone size: many; J gene: TRBJ2-2; D gene: TRBD1; CDR3 protein: CSAKTGEHTGELFF; CDR3 DNA: TGCAGTGCCAAAACAGGGGAGCACACCGGGGAGCTGTTTTTT
V gene: TRBV18; clone size: many; J gene: TRBJ2-3; D gene: NA; CDR3 protein: CASSTTVTDTQYF; CDR3 DNA: TGTGCCAGCTCAACCACGGTCACAGATACGCAGTATTTT
V gene: TRBV28; clone size: medium-sized; J gene: TRBJ2-5; D gene: NA; CDR3 protein: CASTITGLETQYF; CDR3 DNA: TGTGCCAGCACCATTACCGGCCTGGAGACCCAGTACTTC
V gene: TRBV10-3; clone size: many; J gene: TRBJ2-5; D gene: NA; CDR3 protein: CAISSGGGETQYF; CDR3 DNA: TGTGCCATCAGTAGTGGGGGAGGTGAGACCCAGTACTTC
V gene: TRBV4-1; clone size: many; J gene: TRBJ2-1; D gene: NA; CDR3 protein: CASSQLIQKTGNEQFF; CDR3 DNA: TGCGCCAGCAGCCAATTAATACAGAAAACGGGCAATGAGCAGTTCTTC
V gene: TRBV5-1; clone size: many; J gene: TRBJ2-3; D gene: TRBD2; CDR3 protein: CASSLVPSGGTKTQYF; CDR3 DNA: TGCGCCAGCAGCTTGGTGCCTAGCGGGGGGACGAAGACGCAGTATTTT
V gene: TRBV9; clone size: many; J gene: TRBJ2-3; D gene: NA; CDR3 protein: CASSVTVVNTDTQYF; CDR3 DNA: TGTGCCAGCAGCGTGACAGTAGTCAACACAGATACGCAGTATTTT
V gene: TRBV12-3/TRBV12-4; clone size: few; J gene: TRBJ2-2; D gene: NA; CDR3 protein: CASRPPGRLNTGELFF; CDR3 DNA: TGTGCCAGCAGACCCCCGGGGCGGTTGAACACCGGGGAGCTGTTTTTT
V gene: TRBV6-5; clone size: few; J gene: TRBJ2-2; D gene: NA; CDR3 protein: CASRGVSTGELFF; CDR3 DNA: TGTGCCAGCAGGGGCGTGAGCACCGGGGAGCTGTTTTTT
V gene: TRBV7-2; clone size: many; J gene: TRBJ1-5; D gene: NA; CDR3 protein: CASSSQGLNNQPQHF; CDR3 DNA: TGTGCCAGCAGCTCTCAGGGCCTCAACAATCAGCCCCAGCATTTT
V gene: TRBV19; clone size: many; J gene: TRBJ1-1; D gene: NA; CDR3 protein: CASSIADRWENTEAFF; CDR3 DNA: TGTGCCAGTAGTATAGCCGACCGGTGGGAAAACACTGAAGCTTTCTTT
V gene: TRBV12-3/TRBV12-4; clone size: many; J gene: TRBJ2-2; D gene: NA; CDR3 protein: CASSRTPGFPGELFF; CDR3 DNA: TGTGCCAGCAGTCGAACCCCCGGTTTCCCCGGGGAGCTGTTTTTT
V gene: TRBV5-6; clone size: many; J gene: TRBJ1-2; D gene: NA; CDR3 protein: CASSSDSDYGYTF; CDR3 DNA: TGTGCCAGCAGCTCGGACAGTGACTATGGCTACACCTTC
V gene: TRBV3-1; clone size: many; J gene: TRBJ2-5; D gene: NA; CDR3 protein: CASTSNPLGQETQYF; CDR3 DNA: TGTGCCAGCACCTCGAATCCTCTAGGCCAAGAGACCCAGTACTTC
V gene: TRBV21-1; clone size: many; J gene: TRBJ1-2; D gene: NA; CDR3 protein: CASSLADNYGYTF; CDR3 DNA: TGTGCCAGCAGCTTGGCTGATAACTATGGCTACACCTTC
V gene: TRBV9; clone size: many; J gene: TRBJ2-5; D gene: NA; CDR3 protein: CASGGETQYF; CDR3 DNA: TGTGCCAGCGGCGGGGAGACCCAGTACTTC
V gene: TRBV20-1; clone size: many; J gene: TRBJ2-7; D gene: NA; CDR3 protein: CSAREGQARSSYEQYF; CDR3 DNA: TGCAGTGCTAGAGAGGGGCAGGCTCGAAGCTCCTACGAGCAGTACTTC
V gene: TRBV4-1; clone size: many; J gene: TRBJ2-7; D gene: TRBD1; CDR3 protein: CASREGQGTYEQYF; CDR3 DNA: TGCGCCAGCAGGGAGGGACAGGGAACCTACGAGCAGTACTTC
V gene: TRBV15; clone size: many; J gene: TRBJ2-2; D gene: TRBD2; CDR3 protein: CATSRQRGANTGELFF; CDR3 DNA: TGTGCCACCAGCAGACAGCGGGGGGCCAACACCGGGGAGCTGTTTTTT
V gene: TRBV28; clone size: NA; J gene: TRBJ2-3; D gene: TRBD1; CDR3 protein: CASSLSMGQGSTDTQYF; CDR3 DNA: TGTGCCAGCAGTTTATCGATGGGACAGGGGAGCACAGATACGCAGTATTTT
V gene: TRBV7-3; clone size: many; J gene: TRBJ1-1; D gene: NA; CDR3 protein: CASSLSQNTEAFF; CDR3 DNA: TGTGCCAGCAGCTTGAGCCAGAACACTGAAGCTTTCTTT
V gene: TRBV5-5; clone size: many; J gene: TRBJ2-7; D gene: NA; CDR3 protein: CASSWIVSNRAEQYF; CDR3 DNA: TGTGCCAGCAGCTGGATTGTTAGTAACCGGGCCGAGCAGTACTTC
V gene: TRBV18; clone size: many; J gene: TRBJ2-7; D gene: NA; CDR3 protein: CASSLTGRSSSYEQYF; CDR3 DNA: TGTGCCAGCTCACTAACTGGACGGAGCAGCTCCTACGAGCAGTACTTC
V gene: TRBV7-6; clone size: many; J gene: TRBJ2-1; D gene: NA; CDR3 protein: CASSLSQGGEQFF; CDR3 DNA: TGTGCCAGCAGCTTGAGTCAGGGGGGTGAGCAGTTCTTC
V gene: TRBV28; clone size: many; J gene: TRBJ1-1; D gene: NA; CDR3 protein: CASSSAQGMNTEAFF; CDR3 DNA: TGTGCCAGCAGCTCGGCGCAGGGGATGAACACTGAAGCTTTCTTT
V gene: TRBV18; clone size: NA; J gene: TRBJ2-1; D gene: TRBD1; CDR3 protein: CASSRQGSNEQFF; CDR3 DNA: TGTGCCAGCTCCCGACAGGGCAGCAATGAGCAGTTCTTC
V gene: TRBV18; clone size: NA; J gene: TRBJ2-2; D gene: NA; CDR3 protein: CASSPQPANTGELFF; CDR3 DNA: TGTGCCAGCTCACCACAACCCGCGAACACCGGGGAGCTGTTTTTT
V gene: TRBV23-1; clone size: many; J gene: TRBJ2-7; D gene: NA; CDR3 protein: CASSRPSWAGSHEQYF; CDR3 DNA: TGCGCCAGCAGTCGCCCCTCCTGGGCAGGGTCCCACGAGCAGTACTTC
V gene: TRBV12-3/TRBV12-4; clone size: NA; J gene: TRBJ1-1; D gene: NA; CDR3 protein: CASSFLAQAFF; CDR3 DNA: TGTGCCAGCAGTTTCTTGGCCCAAGCTTTCTTT
V gene: TRBV6-4; clone size: many; J gene: TRBJ2-2; D gene: TRBD1; CDR3 protein: CASSETGVANTGELFF; CDR3 DNA: TGTGCCAGCAGTGAGACAGGGGTCGCGAACACCGGGGAGCTGTTTTTT